This T cell receptor beta chain stems from a study of cytomegalovirus exposure and HLA in healthy donors (dated by TCRdb to about 2017). A note on the overall study: In an earlier analysis of some 610 of the donors, under 300 Gb of sequence data and 90 million to 120 million unique TCR beta sequences from 180 million or so T cells were reported. In a later analysis, previously published TCR beta repertoires from 550 to 700 donors were re-analyzed and high-resolution HLA genotyping was added so that TCR occurrence patterns could be studied. The T cell repertoires of several hundred subjects were profiled by immunosequencing and related to cytomegalovirus serostatus. On average, roughly 250,000 unique TCR beta nucleotide sequences were sequenced per donor among some 430 genotyped donors of the cohort, with 15% to 20% of those sequences being non-productive. A separate validation cohort of roughly 130 different subjects was used in addition to the 666-subject first cohort. To decide whether each TCR beta V gene segment behaved as functional or pseudogenic, an earlier analysis of several hundred of the donors relied on high-throughput TCR beta sequencing. HLA typing covered class I and class II loci at four-digit resolution. Roughly 300 gigabases of sequencing data and around 80 million unique TCR sequences made up an early release that covered about 640 HLA-typed donors. The study aimed to test whether cataloging public T cell receptors could reveal signatures of past pathogen exposure. Donor age, sex, ethnicity and CMV serostatus were compiled alongside the repertoire data. To predict cytomegalovirus infection status, the study combined high-throughput TCR immunosequencing, statistical association of individual TCRs with disease status, and machine learning. The number of donors typed differed by locus, with about 629-640 for A, B, C, DRB1 and DQB1, more than 500 for DQA1, 600 to 610 for DPA1, and some 470 for DPB1. Every discovery cohort repertoire had been produced on one sequencing platform. Several DR-DQ haplotypes were handled as single units for association and clustering because linkage in the cohort was strong. Of the 350 to 400 genotyped donors, 65% to 90% fell in the genetic ancestry cluster associated with self-reported Caucasian donors. A later genetic analysis used genome-wide SNP genotypes for 398 of the 666 donors, treating that subset as a discovery cohort. In the later analysis, no new phenotypic data were used to find candidate immune exposures; instead, reliance was placed on TCR beta sequences and their occurrence across donors. Results the study describes overall, beyond this receptor: Only TCR beta chains were sequenced in this cohort, and the absence of alpha or paired-chain data limited detectable features. A cluster of highly shared sequence variants was judged likely to be a technical artifact of the sequencing pipeline. When HLA alleles, especially DR and DQ, strongly co-occurred, TCR associations were difficult to assign to individual alleles. Compared with equally common non-associated chains, HLA-associated TCR beta chains in a later analysis were more clonally expanded and had lower generation probabilities. In an earlier analysis of 587 of the donors, most TCR beta V segments appeared in productive rearrangements about 87% or about 30% of the time, broadly matching IMGT annotations. Because counts were too low, under 20 rarely observed V segments, including chromosome 9 orphons, were left out of the earlier analysis of approximately 580 of the donors. In a later analysis, the rate of TCR association differed among HLA loci, with DRB1 alleles having the most associated TCRs and HLA-C alleles having the fewest. A later analysis associated 16,951 TCR beta sequences with specific HLA alleles at a false discovery rate of 0.05. In vitro tests confirmed that a few of the cytomegalovirus-associated TCR beta chains recognize cytomegalovirus antigens. HLA typing was unavailable for some donors at each locus, so association tests used only the typed subset. Across donors, most TCR sequences were observed very rarely, whereas some public TCRs were present in many individuals. A further reported finding was that TCR beta sequences accurately predicted the HLA-A and HLA-B alleles for most subjects in the first cohort. It was suggested by the authors that the approach could potentially be generalized to other disease states and immunological phenotypes. The classifier was reported to diagnose cytomegalovirus status with high specificity and sensitivity in both the original cohort and the validation cohort. Presence/absence analyses assumed roughly uniform sequencing depth across donors, an assumption that may not hold. Correlated functional status among segregating V segments might reflect linkage disequilibrium, but an unknown experimental factor could not be ruled out. A later analysis reported that several top co-occurrence clusters appeared linked to parvovirus B19, influenza, CMV and Epstein-Barr virus. Most CMV-associated TCR beta chains appeared to be HLA-restricted in a later analysis, and the HLA associations seemed to be driven largely by CMV exposure. Some IMGT-functional V segments, including TRBV6-2 and TRBV6-3, could not be distinguished by the 87-base-pair reads and were therefore excluded. In a later genetic analysis, fewer N-insertions in productive TCRs were reported among donors in an Asian-associated ancestry cluster than the approximately 670-donor mean. In a later genetic analysis, a missense DCLRE1C variant was associated with V-gene and J-gene trimming of TCR beta chains, and the association was replicated in an independent cohort. For the cohort, immune exposure information was limited to CMV serostatus. The study gave a list of over 150 TCR beta chains associated with cytomegalovirus.

The library was produced with the immunoSEQ multiplex PCR assay. The multiplex PCR relied on a mix of 60 forward primers for TCR Vbeta segments and 13 reverse primers for TCR Jbeta segments. The CDR3 region of rearranged TCR beta genes was amplified from genomic DNA by a multiplex PCR assay. Amplified TCR beta libraries were sequenced as 87-base-pair reads on the Illumina HiSeq System. The published analysis was carried out like this. Across the roughly 640 repertoires, a later analysis counted approximately 75 million unique TCR beta chains, about 10 million of which were shared by at least two donors. A nearest-neighbor algorithm error-corrected the raw reads and collapsed the reads into unique sequences, merging closely related sequences to remove PCR and sequencing errors. To assign V, D and J gene segments, CDR3 sequences were aligned to IMGT reference sequences. For a sequence to be retained, a match of at least six nucleotides to both a V gene segment and a J gene segment was required. Rearrangements were called productive when the CDR3 lacked stop codons and stayed in frame with V and J; all others were non-productive. CDR3 was defined according to IMGT convention as the region running from the second conserved V-encoded cysteine to the conserved J-encoded phenylalanine. The earlier analysis of some 540 of the donors excluded any sequence lacking an unambiguous match to a single V gene segment. An earlier analysis of 587 of the donors classified V segments as functional when productive rearrangements were above 56.7% and as segregating when the standard deviation between donors was above 5%. A statistical classification framework was developed to diagnose cytomegalovirus status using the catalog of TCR beta chain sequences. V and J gene assignment, in a later analysis, came from comparing TCR nucleotide sequences with IMGT/GENE-DB human TR gene sequences. In a later analysis, CDR3 sequences and most-parsimonious VDJ recombination scenarios were assigned using the TCRdist pipeline. A later analysis defined each TCR beta chain by its CDR3 amino acid sequence plus V-gene family, and excluded reads lacking a unique V-gene family. To address suspected cross-contamination and a sequencing artifact, a later analysis removed a few hundred highly shared, low-generation-probability nucleotide sequences. In a later analysis, a clonal expansion index was calculated for each public chain from normalized within-repertoire ranks of inferred template counts. In a later analysis, generation probabilities were computed using a VDJ recombination model fitted to out-of-frame rearrangements, and the results were checked against IGoR. In a later analysis, hypergeometric tests were used to score TCR-TCR, TCR-HLA and TCR-CMV co-occurrence, with a repertoire-size bias correction applied to TCR pairs. To estimate false discovery rates, a later analysis permuted the HLA or CMV assignments 20 times. In a later analysis, co-occurring TCRs were grouped using DBSCAN, and TCRdist sequence similarity was added for clustering within HLA-allele-positive subsets. Repertoires with fewer than 30,000 or more than 120,000 public chains were left out of co-occurrence clustering, as were five repertoires with anomalous nucleotide sharing. TCRdb took over this immuneACCESS table, retaining in-frame rearrangements with V and J assigned. Such tables are incomplete; in checked studies, under half of the missing clones stem from an unresolved V gene, and the remainder is unexplained. That table furnishes V, J and clone size, whereas the DNA furnished D and trimming. The sample table holds tens of thousands of clones, of which around 69% were seen once. In total, the top ten clones hold roughly 3.4% of the sample.

CDR1 and CDR2 (MGHRA, YSYEKL) derive from the germline V gene. V is reduced by 3 bases and J by 2 bases, leaving a spacing of 14 bases between them. Including the terminal cysteine and phenylalanine, the CDR3 comprises 15 residues. Only CDR3 DNA is held: 45 bases, read in frame from base 1. The cohort comprised some 730 healthy bone marrow donors. Cohort members were all nominally healthy when sampled, although unrecorded immune exposures were likely present. The donor tested CMV seronegative, placing the donor among the 350 or so seronegative members of the cohort. A peripheral blood sample was collected from each donor, and TCR beta sequencing was performed on peripheral blood mononuclear cells. The Qiagen DNeasy Blood Extraction Kit was used to extract genomic DNA from the blood cell samples. Regarding this clone: No antigen is known for it. Base-call qualities are not available, and no considerably larger clone is one nucleotide away.

Sequenced input: PBMCs. The V and J genes are TRBV4-1 and TRBJ2-7; TRBD2 is possibly the D segment (6 matching bases). This TCR came from a woman under 40 in good health and CMV-seronegative. The CDR3 protein sequence reads: CASSHSWDSPYEQYF. DNA sequence: TGCGCCAGCAGCCATTCTTGGGACTCCCCCTACGAGCAGTACTTC.